Listed below are T cell receptor beta chains from one sample, sequenced in a study of blood T cell repertoires in COVID-19. Clones were read by immunoSEQ multiplex PCR, and TCRdb kept only the in-frame ones, dropping some. The sample lists about 180,000 clones, 83% seen once, with more than 1.5% in the top ten. The sequenced material came from peripheral blood. Source of these receptors: a human donor in a cohort sampled during active COVID-19. Both conserved end residues are part of each CDR3. D genes are given only for firm matches. Size is stated for part of the rows, as once, few or many counts, or as a class when the clone is expanded.

TRBV19,.,TRBJ1-2,TRBD1,TGTGCCAGTAGTATAGAGACAGGGAGGAAGGGCTACACCTTC,CASSIETGRKGYTF
TRBV7-2,.,TRBJ2-7,.,TGTGCCAGCAGCTTAGGGGGAGGCGGGGCCGAGCAGTACTTC,CASSLGGGGAEQYF
TRBV4-3,.,TRBJ2-3,TRBD2,TGCGCCAGCAGCCATCCCGGGAGGGGCTGCCGGACGCAGTATTTT,CASSHPGRGCRTQYF
TRBV5-4,.,TRBJ1-2,TRBD1,TGTGCCAGCAGCTCAGCGACAGGGAGGTTAAGCTACACCTTC,CASSSATGRLSYTF
TRBV2,.,TRBJ1-5,TRBD1,TGTGCCAGCAGGGGACAGTCCGCTGGTCAGCCCCAGCATTTT,CASRGQSAGQPQHF
TRBV5-5,.,TRBJ1-6,.,TGTGCCAGCAGCTTGGTGGGGGGAGGGAATAATTCACCCCTCCACTTT,CASSLVGGGNNSPLHF
TRBV28,.,TRBJ1-5,.,TGTGCCAGCGAAGCGAGGCCCAGCAATCAGCCCCAGCATTTT,CASEARPSNQPQHF
TRBV6-2/TRBV6-3,.,TRBJ2-7,.,TGTGCCAGCAGTGGGGACACCTACGAGCAGTACTTC,CASSGDTYEQYF
TRBV19,few,TRBJ2-7,TRBD1,TGTGCCAGTAGGAGACAGGGGGCTTACGAGCAGTACTTC,CASRRQGAYEQYF
TRBV5-4,.,TRBJ2-6,.,TGTGCCAGCAGGGACACTGTAGGGCGATACTCTGGGGCCAACGTCCTGACTTTC,CASRDTVGRYSGANVLTF
TRBV19,.,TRBJ1-5,.,TGTGCCAGTAGTATAGGTAGTCTTAGCAATCAGCCCCAGCATTTT,CASSIGSLSNQPQHF
TRBV30,.,TRBJ2-3,.,TGTGCCTGGACTCCACCGGGGGAAACAGATACGCAGTATTTT,CAWTPPGETDTQYF
TRBV5-4,few,TRBJ1-2,.,TGTGCCAGCTTCTCCGCCGGACTGCCCGCAGGCTACACCTTC,CASFSAGLPAGYTF
TRBV4-3,.,TRBJ2-7,TRBD1,TGCGCCAGCAGCCAAGATATTGGGACAGGGTCGGGCGAGCAGTACTTC,CASSQDIGTGSGEQYF
TRBV6-6,.,TRBJ1-2,TRBD1,TGTGCCAGCAGACCGGACAGGGGTTATGGCTACACCTTC,CASRPDRGYGYTF
TRBV24-1,.,TRBJ2-5,.,TGTGCCACCAGTGACGATTCAGGGGCCCAAGAGACCCAGTACTTC,CATSDDSGAQETQYF
TRBV11-2,.,TRBJ2-7,TRBD1,TGTGCCAGCAGCTTAGTCCCCAGGGGGCTGTTTGCATACGAGCAGTACTTC,CASSLVPRGLFAYEQYF
TRBV4-2,.,TRBJ2-1,TRBD2,TGTGCCAGCAGCCAAGAAGGAGGGGGACTAGCGGCGCCAGCCTACAATGAGCAGTTCTTC,CASSQEGGGLAAPAYNEQFF
TRBV27,.,TRBJ1-2,.,TGTGCCAGCAGTTCACGTCGTGAGGGCGGCTACACCTTC,CASSSRREGGYTF
TRBV11-2,.,TRBJ2-7,TRBD2,TGTGCCAGCAGCTTAGTGATGCTAGCGGACTACGAGCAGTACTTC,CASSLVMLADYEQYF
TRBV7-3,.,TRBJ2-7,TRBD1,TGTGCCAGCAGCTTCACTTCCGGACAGGGGGCCTACGAGCAGTACTTC,CASSFTSGQGAYEQYF
TRBV7-9,.,TRBJ1-3,.,TGTGCCAGCAGCCAGACAGTAAGCTCTGGAAACACCATATATTTT,CASSQTVSSGNTIYF
TRBV6-2/TRBV6-3,.,TRBJ2-5,TRBD2,TGTGCCAGCAGTTACTCGCTAGCGGTCCAAGAGACCCAGTACTTC,CASSYSLAVQETQYF
TRBV6-4,.,TRBJ1-2,TRBD1,TGTGCCAGCAGTGCCGCCCCGGGACAGACTAACTATGGCTACACCTTC,CASSAAPGQTNYGYTF
TRBV4-3,.,TRBJ2-1,TRBD1,TGCGCCAGCAGCCAGGGACAGGGCGCATACAATGAGCAGTTCTTC,CASSQGQGAYNEQFF
TRBV5-1,.,TRBJ1-2,TRBD1,TGCGCCAGCAGCCCCGGACAGGGGGCGATGGGTTATGGCTACACCTTC,CASSPGQGAMGYGYTF
TRBV7-2,.,TRBJ1-1,TRBD1,TGTGCCAGCAGCACGGGACAGGTGAACACTGAAGCTTTCTTT,CASSTGQVNTEAFF
TRBV28,.,TRBJ2-7,TRBD1,TGTGCCAGCAGTTGGGGGACAGGGGTTTACGAGCAGTACTTC,CASSWGTGVYEQYF
TRBV20-1,once,TRBJ1-3,.,TGCAGTGCTAGTCGCTCTGGAAACACCATATATTTT,CSASRSGNTIYF
TRBV3-1/TRBV3-2,.,TRBJ2-7,TRBD2,TGTGCCAGCAGCCCACTAGGGACTAGCGCGTACGAGCAGTACTTC,CASSPLGTSAYEQYF
TRBV9,.,TRBJ1-2,.,TGTGCCAGCAGCCATTACCCGGCAGCGATCTATGGCTACACCTTC,CASSHYPAAIYGYTF
TRBV6-2/TRBV6-3,.,TRBJ1-2,.,TGTGCCAGCAGTTTAGAGGGCGCTAACTATGGCTACACCTTC,CASSLEGANYGYTF
TRBV27,.,TRBJ1-6,TRBD1,TGTGCCAGCAGTTCCGGACAGGGAAATTCACCCCTCCACTTT,CASSSGQGNSPLHF
TRBV5-1,few,TRBJ1-2,.,TGCGCCAGCAGCTTGTCGGGGGACTATGGCTACACCTTC,CASSLSGDYGYTF
TRBV3-1/TRBV3-2,.,TRBJ2-6,TRBD1,TGTGCCAGCAGCCAGGGGACAGGGGTTGTCGGGGCCAACGTCCTGACTTTC,CASSQGTGVVGANVLTF
TRBV3-1/TRBV3-2,.,TRBJ2-5,.,TGTGCCAGCAGCCAAGTCAACAGAGTACAAGAGACCCAGTACTTC,CASSQVNRVQETQYF
TRBV14,.,TRBJ1-1,.,TGTGCCAGCAGCCAAGAAAGGACACCGAACACTGAAGCTTTCTTT,CASSQERTPNTEAFF
TRBV7-2,.,TRBJ2-1,TRBD2,TGTGCCAGCAGCCCCGCTAGCGGGGCCTCCTACAATGAGCAGTTCTTC,CASSPASGASYNEQFF
TRBV6-2/TRBV6-3,.,TRBJ1-3,.,TGTGCCAGCAGTTACCGCGGCAGGGTGACTGGAAACACCATATATTTT,CASSYRGRVTGNTIYF
TRBV28,.,TRBJ2-3,.,TGTGCCAGCACCCCCGGCGGGGCAGATACGCAGTATTTT,CASTPGGADTQYF
TRBV18,once,TRBJ2-7,TRBD1,TGTGCCAGCTCACCACCGATCTCCGGGACAGGGGGCTACGAGCAGTACTTC,CASSPPISGTGGYEQYF
TRBV7-3,.,TRBJ2-1,.,TGTGCCAGCAGCCCTCAGGGCAGGGAGGTCCTCAATGAGCAGTTCTTC,CASSPQGREVLNEQFF
TRBV7-9,.,TRBJ1-2,.,TGTGCCAGCAGCTCACGACAGGTTCCTAACTATGGCTACACCTTC,CASSSRQVPNYGYTF
TRBV10-3,.,TRBJ2-3,TRBD1,TGTGCCATCAGGGAACAGGGGGCGAAAGATACGCAGTATTTT,CAIREQGAKDTQYF
TRBV7-2,.,TRBJ2-3,TRBD1,TGTGCCAGCAGCTTAGAAGGGGGCCGCACAGATACGCAGTATTTT,CASSLEGGRTDTQYF
TRBV19,.,TRBJ2-3,.,TGTGCCAGTAGTCCGACTAGTCCAGATACGCAGTATTTT,CASSPTSPDTQYF
TRBV28,.,TRBJ2-7,.,TGTGCCAGCGCGCCGACTGGAATTAACCACGAGCAGTACTTC,CASAPTGINHEQYF
TRBV27,.,TRBJ2-7,.,TGTGCCAGCAGTTTACGGAGCGCCTGGGAGGACGAGCAGTACTTC,CASSLRSAWEDEQYF
TRBV5-1,.,TRBJ2-2,TRBD2,TGCGCCAGCAGCTTGGGTAGCGGGACTACCGGGGAGCTGTTTTTT,CASSLGSGTTGELFF
TRBV11-2,.,TRBJ2-7,.,TGTGCCAGCAGCTTAGTGGGCAGGGCCCGGGAGCAGTACTTC,CASSLVGRAREQYF
TRBV5-4,.,TRBJ2-2,TRBD2,TGTGCCAGCAGCTTCGGCGCGGGGGGCAACACCGGGGAGCTGTTTTTT,CASSFGAGGNTGELFF
TRBV2,.,TRBJ2-3,.,TGTGCCAGCGTTAACAGGCTAGATACGCAGTATTTT,CASVNRLDTQYF
TRBV6-5,.,TRBJ2-7,TRBD1,TGTGCCAGCAGAGGGACAGGGGCGCCCTACGAGCAGTACTTC,CASRGTGAPYEQYF
TRBV6-2/TRBV6-3,.,TRBJ1-1,.,TGTGCCAGCAGTTACGCGGGCACTGAAGCTTTCTTT,CASSYAGTEAFF
TRBV24-1,.,TRBJ2-5,TRBD2,TGTGCCACCAGTGATCTAGCGGGAGTGGGAGAGACCCAGTACTTC,CATSDLAGVGETQYF